One sample yielded the 31 T cell receptor beta chains listed below, sequenced in a study of cytomegalovirus exposure and HLA in healthy donors. Profiled with immunoSEQ multiplex PCR; TCRdb holds only in-frame clones, not every one. The repertoire holds over 55,000 clones, with 75% to 95% as singletons. Sequencing input: PBMCs. The source of these receptors is a man aged 18 to 29 in good health and CMV-seronegative.

V gene TRBV30 combines with J gene TRBJ2-5; D might be TRBD2 (6 bases). The CDR3 is 13 amino acids. Per germline, CDR1 GTSNPN and CDR2 SVGIG (reference sequence). The CDR3 spells CAWGGRFAETQYF. CDR3 bases: TGTGCATGGGGTGGGAGGTTCGCAGAGACCCAGTACTTC.

The chain is built from TRBV28 and TRBJ1-2; TRBD1 agrees at 9 bases. J lost 4 bases, V lost 3 bases, and 6 bases had no gene match. The germline CDR1 and CDR2 sequences are MDHEN and SYDVKM. CDR3 length equals 15 residues. CDR3 loop: CASSLGTGKTYGYTF. The CDR3, as DNA: TGTGCCAGCAGTTTGGGGACAGGGAAGACCTATGGCTACACCTTC.

Comments on this clone: Germline and junction disagree at one end, which may indicate a read error. The CDR3 is CASTQDRTGELFF. The CDR3 nucleotides are TGTGCCAGCACCCAAGACCGGACCGGGGAGCTGTTTTTT. The genes are TRBV14 and TRBJ2-2, with D unresolved. CDR1 is SGHDN and CDR2 is FVKESK in the germline V gene. The CDR3 length is 13 residues. The whole variable domain, filled in from reference TRBV14 and TRBJ2-2, reads EAGVTQFPSHSVIEKGQTVTLRCDPISGHDNLYWYRRVMGKEIKFLLHFVKESKQDESGMPNNRFLAERTGGTYSTLKVQPAELEDSGVYFCASTQDRTGELFFGEGSRLTVL.

The chain joins TRBV2 to TRBJ2-5; 12 nucleotides match TRBD2. The CDR3 contains 15 residues. The V segment lost 4 bases and the J segment 4 bases; nucleotides outside the gene matches: 4. Germline V gives CDR1 SNHLY, CDR2 FYNNEI. The CDR3 is CASSAGTSGRETQYF. The CDR3 region has the DNA TGTGCCAGCAGTGCCGGGACTAGCGGGCGAGAGACCCAGTACTTC.

The V call is TRBV10-1, the J call TRBJ2-2; D perhaps matches TRBD2 (5 bases). Germline CDR1 and CDR2: WNHNN and SYGVQD (reference sequence). CDR3 length equals 14 residues. V lost 6 bases, J lost 1 base, and 9 bases lay in between. CDR3 DNA: TGCGCCAGCAGCCGGGAATGGAACACCGGGGAGCTGTTTTTT. Amino acid sequence: CASSREWNTGELFF.

The V call is TRBV6-6, the J call TRBJ2-1; D is possibly TRBD2 (6 bases). Germline CDR1 is MNHNY and CDR2 is SVGAGI (reference sequence). This CDR3 contains 13 residues. V was cut by 2 bases and J by 8 bases, with 10 bases left in between. DNA of the CDR3: TGTGCCAGCAGTTACCGACGCGGGGATGAGCAGTTCTTC. Residues: CASSYRRGDEQFF.

V usage is TRBV15 and J usage is TRBJ1-2, with D possibly TRBD1 on 6 matching bases. Trimming pared 0 bases from V and 4 bases from J, leaving 15 bases between. Germline CDR1 and CDR2: LNHNV and YYDKDF (reference sequence). The CDR3 runs 16 residues. CDR3 nucleotides: TGTGCCACCAGCAGAGATCTCCGACAGGCATCCTATGGCTACACCTTC. This codes for CATSRDLRQASYGYTF.

For the CDR3, the DNA is TGCGCCAGCAGCCAAGAAACCGGGATCGGGGGCTACACCTTC. This sequence encodes CASSQETGIGGYTF. The rearrangement joins TRBV4-1 to TRBJ1-2, with D hard to call. The CDR3 has 14 residues. Germline CDR1 MGHRA, CDR2 YSYEKL. With 0 bases removed from V and 8 bases from J, the gap between germline ends came to 13 bases.

The chain has TRBV4-1 and TRBJ1-1; 9 bases agree with TRBD1. The junction had 14 bases not matched to a gene; V was cut back by 4 bases and J by 2 bases. The germline V gene has CDR1 MGHRA and CDR2 YSYEKL. The CDR3 is 18 amino acids. CDR3 residues: CASSPSTADRGRNTEAFF. CDR3 nucleotides: TGCGCCAGCAGCCCAAGCACGGCGGACAGGGGACGAAACACTGAAGCTTTCTTT.

The rearrangement joins TRBV19 to TRBJ2-3, with a possible D match to TRBD2 (6 bases). The CDR3 has 16 residues. Germline lookup yields CDR1 LNHDA and CDR2 SQIVND (reference sequence). The V end was cut by 4 bases, the J end by 2 bases, with 16 bases between. Here the CDR3 DNA reads TGTGCCAGTAGTAAAAGGGACTCCAGTTTCACAGATACGCAGTATTTT. This codes for CASSKRDSSFTDTQYF. The variable domain in full, completed from reference TRBV19 and TRBJ2-3, reads DGGITQSPKYLFRKEGQNVTLSCEQNLNHDAMYWYRQDPGQGLRLIYYSQIVNDFQKGDIAEGYSVSREKKESFPLTVTSAQKNPTAFYLCASSKRDSSFTDTQYFGPGTRLTVL.

The chain carries TRBV29-1 and TRBJ1-1, with D uncertain. Trimming took off 2 bases at V and 1 base at J, with 2 bases between the two ends. The CDR3 has 11 amino acids. Germline values: CDR1 SQVTM, CDR2 ANQGSEA. The CDR3 here is CSVERNTEAFF. Written as DNA, the CDR3 is TGCAGCGTTGAACGGAACACTGAAGCTTTCTTT.

V is TRBV5-1 and J is TRBJ2-5; D gene ambiguous. V was cut by 0 bases and J by 3 bases, with 9 bases left in between. In germline, CDR1 is SGHRS, CDR2 YFSETQ. CDR3 length equals 14 residues. The CDR3 sequence: CASSLGGRKETQYF. CDR3 nucleotides: TGCGCCAGCAGCTTGGGAGGCCGAAAAGAGACCCAGTACTTC.

The chain is built from TRBV27 and TRBJ2-1; D is unresolved. Trimming shortened V by 3 bases and J by 0 bases, and 18 bases separated the two germline ends. CDR1 and CDR2 (germline): MNHEY, SMNVEV (reference sequence). The CDR3 is 18 amino acids. The CDR3 DNA is TGTGCCAGCAGTTTCCGGCCCCCTACTAAGAGCTCCTACAATGAGCAGTTCTTC. The encoded protein is CASSFRPPTKSSYNEQFF.

This clone was counted a few times. The chain links TRBV28 to TRBJ2-7; unclear D gene. Germline lookup yields CDR1 MDHEN and CDR2 SYDVKM. Trimming left V 5 bases short and J 0 bases short, with 5 bases between. CDR3 length: 12 amino acids. CDR3 coding DNA: TGTGCCAGCAGTCCGAGCTCCTACGAGCAGTACTTC. Its protein product is CASSPSSYEQYF.

The chain joins TRBV10-2 to TRBJ2-1; 12 positions match TRBD1. The CDR3 covers 18 residues. The germline gives CDR1 WSHSY, CDR2 SAAADI. The junction had 14 bases not matched to a gene; V was cut back by 8 bases and J by 3 bases. The CDR3 bases are TGCGCCAGCCAGGGGGTGGGACAGGGGGCCAAAGACTACAATGAGCAGTTCTTC. It codes for CASQGVGQGAKDYNEQFF.

This sequence joins TRBV18 and TRBJ2-1; 8 bases align to TRBD2. Germline trimming cut 6 bases from V and 5 bases from J; bases unmatched to any gene: 9. The CDR3 is 15 residues long. The germline V gene has CDR1 KGHSH and CDR2 LQKENI. As DNA, the CDR3 is TGTGCCAGCTCCCGTAGCGGGACTACTAACAATGAGCAGTTCTTC. Its protein product is CASSRSGTTNNEQFF.

This clone has a single count. CDR3 loop: CAVQSGSSYNEQFF. CDR3 in DNA: TGTGCCGTACAAAGCGGGAGCTCCTACAATGAGCAGTTCTTC. J is TRBJ2-1 and V is TRBV30, with 8 nucleotides matching TRBD2. CDR3 length equals 14 residues. In germline, CDR1 is GTSNPN, CDR2 SVGIG (reference sequence). Losses at the gene ends were 8 bases for V and 0 bases for J; bases not matched to a gene: 6.

The chain employs TRBV27 and TRBJ2-5; 7 nucleotides align to TRBD2. Germline V gene sequence: CDR1 MNHEY, CDR2 SMNVEV (reference sequence). The ends lost 8 bases at V and 5 bases at J; junction bases unmatched: 8. This CDR3 is 13 amino acids long. The CDR3 sequence is CASGGGRRETQYF. CDR3 sequence (DNA): TGTGCCAGCGGAGGCGGGAGACGGGAGACCCAGTACTTC.

A few counts support this clone. The chain joins TRBV6-1 to TRBJ2-2; D is perhaps TRBD2 (6 bases). CDR3 length: 14 amino acids. Germline loops: CDR1 MNHNS, CDR2 SASEGT. Trimming shortened V by 2 bases and J by 5 bases, and 9 bases separated the two germline ends. In DNA form, the CDR3 reads TGTGCCAGCAGTGAACGTCGGGGGACCGGGGAGCTGTTTTTT. This encodes CASSERRGTGELFF.

The V call is TRBV28, the J call TRBJ1-5; 7 positions agree with TRBD1. The V gene end was trimmed by 4 bases and the J gene end by 9 bases; junction bases not matched to a gene: 12. Germline CDR1 is MDHEN and CDR2 is SYDVKM. The CDR3 contains 15 residues. Here the CDR3 reads CASSSRDSPFWPQHF. In DNA, the CDR3 is TGTGCCAGCAGTTCCAGGGACAGCCCCTTTTGGCCCCAGCATTTT.

This clone appeared a few times. The chain combines TRBV19 with TRBJ2-1; 8 positions match TRBD1. Losses at the gene ends were 5 bases for V and 0 bases for J; bases not matched to a gene: 3. In germline, CDR1 is LNHDA, CDR2 SQIVND (reference sequence). The CDR3 runs to 15 residues. In DNA form, the CDR3 reads TGTGCCAGTAGTTCCGGGACAGGCTCCTACAATGAGCAGTTCTTC. Its translation: CASSSGTGSYNEQFF.

J is TRBJ1-1 and V is TRBV6-4; TRBD1 matches at 10 bases. CDR3 length: 14 amino acids. Germline CDR1 and CDR2: MRHNA and SNTAGT. The V segment lost 5 bases and the J segment 10 bases; nucleotides outside the gene matches: 10. CDR3 sequence: CASSPGQGNEGAFF. The CDR3 nucleotides read TGTGCCAGCAGTCCGGGACAGGGGAATGAGGGAGCTTTCTTT.

This chain connects TRBV30 to TRBJ1-1; D remains ambiguous. This CDR3 has 14 amino acids. Germline V gene lookup returns CDR1 GTSNPN and CDR2 SVGIG (reference sequence). Trimming left V 1 base short and J 1 base short, with 10 bases between. For the CDR3, the DNA is TGTGCCTGGAGTGGCGGCGGGTGGAACACTGAAGCTTTCTTT. This encodes CAWSGGGWNTEAFF.

The chain is built from TRBV25-1 and TRBJ2-1, with 7 bases fitting TRBD2. V shed 0 bases and J 3 bases; nucleotides not matched to a gene: 11. Germline loops: CDR1 MGHDK, CDR2 SYGVNS. The CDR3 runs 18 residues. DNA of the CDR3: TGTGCCAGCAGTGAATATGACTTAGAGCTAGCGGACTACAATGAGCAGTTCTTC. Protein: CASSEYDLELADYNEQFF.

The chain is built from TRBV5-4 and TRBJ1-2, with a weak D call TRBD1 (5 bases). CDR1 SGHNT and CDR2 YYREEE come from the germline V gene (reference sequence). The V end was cut by 4 bases, the J end by 1 base, with 5 bases between. The CDR3 runs 12 residues. CDR3 sequence (DNA): TGTGCCAGCAGCGACAGTAACTATGGCTACACCTTC. Protein sequence: CASSDSNYGYTF.

This chain joins TRBV28 and TRBJ2-7; TRBD2 matches 10 bases. The germline gives CDR1 MDHEN, CDR2 SYDVKM. V was pared by 7 bases and J by 6 bases, with 12 bases of the junction left unmatched. The length of the CDR3 is 15 residues. The DNA for the CDR3 is TGTGCCAGCACCCCTCGCTCTAGCGGGAGACGCGAGCAGTACTTC. This gives the protein CASTPRSSGRREQYF.

This chain links TRBV28 with TRBJ2-7; TRBD2 might be the D (5 bases). Germline values: CDR1 MDHEN, CDR2 SYDVKM. The CDR3 is made up of 14 amino acids. Between the trimmed V and J ends, which lost 7 bases and 3 bases, there was a span of 16 bases. The CDR3 sequence is CASTEGVSNYEQYF. DNA for the CDR3: TGTGCCAGCACCGAGGGTGTATCAAACTACGAGCAGTACTTC.

This chain connects TRBV6-5 to TRBJ2-4, with D possibly matching TRBD1 (6 bases). The CDR3 sequence is 15 residues long. Germline values: CDR1 MNHEY, CDR2 SVGAGI. V lost 5 bases and J lost 0, with 11 bases in between. CDR3 sequence (DNA): TGTGCCAGCAGTACCACAGGGTTAGCCAAAAACATTCAGTACTTC. Its protein product is CASSTTGLAKNIQYF.

This chain uses TRBV19 with TRBJ1-5; D perhaps matches TRBD1 (5 bases). Trimming took 1 base from V and 7 from J, leaving 14 bases between them. CDR1 and CDR2 (germline): LNHDA, SQIVND (reference sequence). This CDR3 region has 15 residues. DNA for the CDR3: TGTGCCAGTAGTATAGCCGGGCGGAGGGACCAGCCCCAGCATTTT. It specifies CASSIAGRRDQPQHF.

In the case of this clone: One end of the junction is discordant with germline, which a read error may explain. This chain connects TRBV5-1 to TRBJ2-1, with D hard to call. CDR3 length: 15 residues. The V gene's germline CDR1 is SGHRS and CDR2 YFSETQ. The CDR3 DNA reads TGCGCCAGCAGTTTGGGCGCTATAGCTTACAATGAGCAGTTCTTC. Amino acid sequence: CASSLGAIAYNEQFF.

This clone showed up just once. The chain carries TRBV9 and TRBJ1-2, with D unresolved. Between the trimmed V and J ends, which lost 4 bases and 5 bases, there was a span of 18 bases. The V gene's germline CDR1 is SGDLS and CDR2 YYNGEE. The CDR3 is 15 residues long. This CDR3 is CASSPRGGFGYGYTF. The CDR3 DNA is TGTGCCAGCAGCCCCCGGGGAGGGTTTGGGTATGGCTACACCTTC. Combining the CDR3 with reference TRBV9 and TRBJ1-2 gives the whole variable domain DSGVTQTPKHLITATGQRVTLRCSPRSGDLSVYWYQQSLDQGLQFLIQYYNGEERAKGNILERFSAQQFPDLHSELNLSSLELGDSALYFCASSPRGGFGYGYTFGSGTRLTVV.